Following are 18 T cell receptor beta chains from one sample sequenced in a study of neoadjuvant nivolumab and ipilimumab in lung cancer. TCRdb's copy holds only in-frame clones and misses some; the assay was immunoSEQ multiplex PCR. The data show over a thousand clones, roughly three quarters seen once. The material was tumor tissue, obtained before neoadjuvant nivolumab, alone or with ipilimumab. Every receptor here comes from an adult with non-small cell lung cancer.

This clone occurred a few times. The V and J genes are TRBV5-1 and TRBJ1-1; 9 nucleotides agree with TRBD1. J gave up 5 bases and V 3 bases, and 8 bases lay outside the gene matches. The CDR3 runs to 15 residues. Germline V gene sequence: CDR1 SGHRS, CDR2 YFSETQ. DNA of the CDR3: TGCGCCAGCAGCTGGAGGACAGGGGAGAATACTGAAGCTTTCTTT. Its protein product is CASSWRTGENTEAFF.

The J gene is TRBJ2-1, the V gene TRBV7-2, with D hard to call. This CDR3 is built from 16 residues. V lost 4 bases, J lost 0 bases, and 13 bases lay in between. Germline CDR1 SGHTA, CDR2 FQGNSA. CDR3 coding DNA: TGTGCCAGCAGCTCCCTGGGCGGAAGCTCCTACAATGAGCAGTTCTTC. Its protein is CASSSLGGSSYNEQFF.

This chain connects TRBV7-6 to TRBJ1-4, with D uncertain. The length of the CDR3 is 11 residues. Germline CDR1 reads SGHVS; CDR2 reads FNYEAQ. V was shortened by 5 bases and J by 5 bases, with 3 bases between the two germline ends. CDR3 nucleotides: TGTGCCAGCAGCCTCAATGAAAAACTGTTTTTT. Translating it yields CASSLNEKLFF.

The V and J genes are TRBV6-5 and TRBJ1-1; 7 bases agree with TRBD1. CDR1 and CDR2 (germline): MNHEY, SVGAGI. There are 14 residues in the CDR3. Trimming took 2 bases from V and 6 from J; bases not matched to a gene: 6. The CDR3 is CASSYHRDSPEAFF. CDR3 bases: TGTGCCAGCAGTTACCACAGGGACAGCCCTGAAGCTTTCTTT.

This clone was seen a few times. The V gene is TRBV2, the J gene TRBJ2-5, with no clear D. The germline CDR1 and CDR2 sequences are SNHLY and FYNNEI. Trimming cost V 2 bases and J 7 bases, with 11 bases left between them. The CDR3 contains 13 residues. The CDR3 loop is CASSETESGTQYF. The DNA of the CDR3 is TGTGCCAGCAGTGAAACGGAGTCGGGGACCCAGTACTTC.

This chain links TRBV6-6 with TRBJ1-2; 7 bases are shared with TRBD1. The J segment lost 4 bases and the V segment lost 4 bases, leaving 6 bases of the junction unmatched. Germline V gives CDR1 MNHNY, CDR2 SVGAGI (reference sequence). This CDR3 comprises 14 residues. The CDR3 reads CASSFQGVSYGYTF. The CDR3 DNA is TGTGCCAGCAGTTTCCAGGGGGTTAGCTATGGCTACACCTTC.

Only one count was recorded for this clone. The chain combines TRBV29-1 with TRBJ1-3; D possibly corresponds to TRBD1 (5 bases). Looked up from germline, CDR1 is SQVTM and CDR2 is ANQGSEA. Trimming left V 4 bases short and J 7 bases short, with 14 bases between. This CDR3 region has 13 residues. DNA of the CDR3: TGCAGCGTTGGGCAGGGTCAAGGGAACACCATATATTTT. Translating gives CSVGQGQGNTIYF.

The chain carries TRBV10-2 and TRBJ2-7, with 10 bases lining up with TRBD1. The germline CDR1 and CDR2 sequences are WSHSY and SAAADI. The CDR3 extends over 14 amino acids. After removal of 1 base from V and 3 bases from J, the junction contained 0 bases not matched to a gene. Written as DNA, the CDR3 is TGCGCCAGCAGTGAGTGGACAGGGGGCTACGAGCAGTACTTC. Translated, it gives CASSEWTGGYEQYF.

This chain joins TRBV5-4 and TRBJ1-1; D not certain. This CDR3 has 16 amino acids. Germline CDR1 reads SGHNT; CDR2 reads YYREEE (reference sequence). Trimming shortened V by 0 bases and J by 1 base, and 13 bases separated the two germline ends. The CDR3 coding sequence is TGTGCCAGCAGCTTGGGCCCGGAGCCTCAGAACACTGAAGCTTTCTTT. Translating gives CASSLGPEPQNTEAFF.

The DNA for the CDR3 is TGTGCCAGCTCACCAGCAGGGGATACCTATGGCTACACCTTC. Residues: CASSPAGDTYGYTF. The chain is built from TRBV18 and TRBJ1-2; a weak D match, TRBD1 (6 bases). V gave up 2 bases and J gave up 4 bases, with 11 bases separating them. Germline V gene lookup returns CDR1 KGHSH and CDR2 LQKENI. The CDR3 spans 14 residues.

CDR3 in DNA: TGTGCCAGCAGTTCGACAGATTCCTACGAGCAGTACTTC. It translates to CASSSTDSYEQYF. The V call is TRBV6-1, the J call TRBJ2-7, with D possibly TRBD1 on 5 matching bases. This CDR3 is 13 amino acids long. V was clipped by 5 bases and J by 1 base, with 9 bases between them. From germline, CDR1 is MNHNS and CDR2 SASEGT.

The chain joins TRBV19 to TRBJ2-7, with D possibly being TRBD1 or TRBD2 (5 bases each). Trimming cost V 4 bases and J 4 bases, with 17 bases left between them. This CDR3 comprises 15 residues. Germline V gene data show CDR1 as LNHDA and CDR2 as SQIVND (reference sequence). For the CDR3, the DNA is TGTGCCAGTAGTACGTTGGCCGGGGCTGCGTACGAGCAGTACTTC. Translated, it gives CASSTLAGAAYEQYF.

This clone is a singleton in its sample. J is TRBJ2-6 and V is TRBV6-1, with D possibly being TRBD1 or TRBD2 (5 bases each). The ends were cut back, 4 bases at V and 3 bases at J, with 16 bases in the middle. The CDR3 spans 17 residues. Per germline, CDR1 MNHNS and CDR2 SASEGT. CDR3 sequence: CASSGGRVNYGANVLTF. CDR3 DNA sequence: TGTGCCAGCAGTGGGGGACGGGTAAATTATGGGGCCAACGTCCTGACTTTC.

This rearrangement joins TRBV7-9 to TRBJ2-1, with TRBD2 matching over 9 bases. The length of the CDR3 is 14 residues. CDR1 is SEHNR, CDR2 FQNEAQ, per germline (reference sequence). The junction had 6 bases not matched to a gene; V was cut back by 5 bases and J by 7 bases. The CDR3 loop reads CASSPSTSGNEQFF. The CDR3 DNA sequence: TGTGCCAGCAGCCCATCGACTAGCGGTAATGAGCAGTTCTTC.

V usage is TRBV7-9 and J usage is TRBJ1-5, with D uncertain. The germline V gene encodes CDR1 SEHNR and CDR2 FQNEAQ (reference sequence). Between the trimmed V and J ends, which lost 4 bases and 3 bases, there was a span of 4 bases. The CDR3 has 12 residues. The CDR3 protein is CASSSDNQPQHF. The CDR3 region has the DNA TGTGCCAGCAGCTCAGACAATCAGCCCCAGCATTTT.

Only a few counts were recorded for this clone. This chain uses TRBV4-3 with TRBJ2-1, with 11 bases that match TRBD2. J was trimmed by 9 bases and V by 0 bases; bases with no gene match: 7. The CDR3 has 16 amino acids. CDR1 is LGHNA and CDR2 is YSLEER in the germline V gene. The CDR3 coding sequence is TGCGCCAGCAGCCAAGACCGAAAAACTAGCGGGAGTGAGCAGTTCTTC. Translation gives CASSQDRKTSGSEQFF.

The CDR3 loop reads CASSRTGWIGELFF. DNA of the CDR3: TGTGCCAGCAGCCGGACAGGGTGGATCGGGGAGCTGTTTTTT. J is TRBJ2-2 and V is TRBV14, with 8 positions matching TRBD1. The CDR3 is made up of 14 amino acids. Germline CDR1 and CDR2: SGHDN and FVKESK. After removal of 4 bases from V and 7 bases from J, the junction contained 5 bases not matched to a gene.

CDR3 DNA: TGCGCCAGCAGCCGCTGGACCGGGACAGGGGCAAGCTTGGGGCACACAGATACGCAGTATTTT. Translation gives CASSRWTGTGASLGHTDTQYF. This chain links TRBV4-3 with TRBJ2-3, with 10 bases lining up with TRBD1. With V trimmed by 4 bases and J by 2 bases, 21 bases remained unmatched. Germline assignment: CDR1 LGHNA and CDR2 YSLEER. The CDR3 is made up of 21 amino acids.